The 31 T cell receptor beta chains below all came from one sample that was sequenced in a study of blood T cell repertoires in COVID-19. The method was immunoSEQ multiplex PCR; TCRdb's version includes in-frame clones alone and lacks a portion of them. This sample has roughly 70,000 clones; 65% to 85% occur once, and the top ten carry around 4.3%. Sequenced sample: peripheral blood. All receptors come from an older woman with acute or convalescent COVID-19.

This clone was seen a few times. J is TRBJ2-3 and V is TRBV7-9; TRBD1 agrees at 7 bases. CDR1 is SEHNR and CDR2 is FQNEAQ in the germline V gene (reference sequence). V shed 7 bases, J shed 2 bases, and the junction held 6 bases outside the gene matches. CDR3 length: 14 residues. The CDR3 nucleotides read TGTGCCAGCAAAGCCGGGACAGTCACAGATACGCAGTATTTT. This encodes CASKAGTVTDTQYF.

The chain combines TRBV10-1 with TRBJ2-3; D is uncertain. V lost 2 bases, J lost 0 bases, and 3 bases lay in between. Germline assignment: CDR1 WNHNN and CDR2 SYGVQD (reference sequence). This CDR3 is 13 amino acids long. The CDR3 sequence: CASSEGSTDTQYF. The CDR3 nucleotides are TGCGCCAGCAGTGAGGGCAGCACAGATACGCAGTATTTT.

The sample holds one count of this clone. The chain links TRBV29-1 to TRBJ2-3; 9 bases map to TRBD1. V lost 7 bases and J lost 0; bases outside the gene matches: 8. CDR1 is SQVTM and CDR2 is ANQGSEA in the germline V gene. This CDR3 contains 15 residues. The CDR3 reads CSARTGAPSTDTQYF. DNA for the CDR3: TGCAGCGCCCGGACAGGGGCCCCTAGCACAGATACGCAGTATTTT.

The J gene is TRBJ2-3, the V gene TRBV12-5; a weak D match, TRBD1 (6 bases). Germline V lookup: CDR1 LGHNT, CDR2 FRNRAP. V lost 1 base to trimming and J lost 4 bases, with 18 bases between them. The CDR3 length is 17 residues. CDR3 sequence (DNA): TGTGCTAGTGGTTTGGCCCACCCTTGGGGGCCCTCAGATACGCAGTATTTT. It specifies CASGLAHPWGPSDTQYF.

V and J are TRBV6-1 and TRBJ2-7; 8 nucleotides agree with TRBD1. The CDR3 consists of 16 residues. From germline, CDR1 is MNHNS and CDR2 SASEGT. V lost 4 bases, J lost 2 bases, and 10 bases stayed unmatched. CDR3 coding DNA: TGTGCCAGCAGTGCCTACGGAGGGGGACAGGCCTACGAGCAGTACTTC. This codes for CASSAYGGGQAYEQYF.

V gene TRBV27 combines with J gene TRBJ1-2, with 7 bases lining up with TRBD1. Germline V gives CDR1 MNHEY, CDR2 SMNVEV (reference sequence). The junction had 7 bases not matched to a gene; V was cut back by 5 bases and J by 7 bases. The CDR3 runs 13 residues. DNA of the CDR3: TGTGCCAGCAGTGATACAGGGGTTGGTGGCTACACCTTC. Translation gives CASSDTGVGGYTF.

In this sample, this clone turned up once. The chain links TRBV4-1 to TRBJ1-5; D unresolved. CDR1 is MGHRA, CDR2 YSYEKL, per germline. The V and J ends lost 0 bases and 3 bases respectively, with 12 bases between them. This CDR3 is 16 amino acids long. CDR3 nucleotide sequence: TGCGCCAGCAGCCAAGATGAGGGCGCCCTCAATCAGCCCCAGCATTTT. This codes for CASSQDEGALNQPQHF.

CDR3 sequence (DNA): TGCGCCAGCAGGGATCAGGGGGGTGCGGGTAACTATGGCTACACCTTC. Protein sequence: CASRDQGGAGNYGYTF. This rearrangement joins TRBV5-1 to TRBJ1-2, with 7 positions matching TRBD1. The CDR3 consists of 16 residues. Germline V CDR1 and CDR2: SGHRS, YFSETQ. V trimming: 5 bases; J trimming: 1 base; junction bases outside the gene matches: 11. Looking up the rest from reference TRBV5-1 and TRBJ1-2 gives the full variable domain: KAGVTQTPRYLIKTRGQQVTLSCSPISGHRSVSWYQQTPGQGLQFLFEYFSETQRNKGNFPGRFSGRQFSNSRSEMNVSTLELGDSALYLCASRDQGGAGNYGYTFGSGTRLTVV.

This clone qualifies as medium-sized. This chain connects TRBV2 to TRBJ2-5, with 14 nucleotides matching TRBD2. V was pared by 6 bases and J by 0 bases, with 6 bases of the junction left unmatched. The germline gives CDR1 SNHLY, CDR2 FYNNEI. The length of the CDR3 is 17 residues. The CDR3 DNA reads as TGTGCCAGCAGCGGGACTAGCGGGGGAAAGTACCAAGAGACCCAGTACTTC. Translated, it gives CASSGTSGGKYQETQYF.

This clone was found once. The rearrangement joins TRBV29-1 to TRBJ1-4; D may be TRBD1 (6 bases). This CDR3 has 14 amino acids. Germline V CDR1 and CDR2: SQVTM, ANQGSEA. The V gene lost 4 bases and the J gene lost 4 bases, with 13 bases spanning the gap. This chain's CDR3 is CSVAAGASNEKLFF. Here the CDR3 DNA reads TGCAGCGTTGCGGCGGGGGCAAGTAATGAAAAACTGTTTTTT.

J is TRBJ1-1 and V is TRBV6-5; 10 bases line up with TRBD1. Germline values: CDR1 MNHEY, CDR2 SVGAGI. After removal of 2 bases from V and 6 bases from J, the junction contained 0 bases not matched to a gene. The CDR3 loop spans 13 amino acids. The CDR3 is CASSYGTGAEAFF. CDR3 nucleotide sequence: TGTGCCAGCAGTTACGGGACAGGGGCTGAAGCTTTCTTT.

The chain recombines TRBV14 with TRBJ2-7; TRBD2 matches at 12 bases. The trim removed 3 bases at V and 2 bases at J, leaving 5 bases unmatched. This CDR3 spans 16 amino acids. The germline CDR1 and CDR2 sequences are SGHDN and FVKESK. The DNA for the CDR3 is TGTGCCAGCAGCCAGGGACTAGCGGGTTCCCCCTACGAGCAGTACTTC. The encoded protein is CASSQGLAGSPYEQYF.

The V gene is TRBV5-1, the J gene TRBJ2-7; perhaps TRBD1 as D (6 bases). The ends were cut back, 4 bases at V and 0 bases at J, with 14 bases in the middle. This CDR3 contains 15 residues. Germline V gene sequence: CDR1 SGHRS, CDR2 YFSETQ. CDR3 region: CASSPLQGSSYEQYF. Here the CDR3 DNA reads TGCGCCAGCAGCCCATTGCAGGGGAGCTCCTACGAGCAGTACTTC.

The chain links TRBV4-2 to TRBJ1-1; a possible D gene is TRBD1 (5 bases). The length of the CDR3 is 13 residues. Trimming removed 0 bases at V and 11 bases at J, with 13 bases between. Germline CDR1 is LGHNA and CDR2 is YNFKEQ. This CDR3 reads CASSQEVSGVAFF. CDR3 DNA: TGTGCCAGCAGCCAAGAGGTGTCGGGGGTGGCTTTCTTT.

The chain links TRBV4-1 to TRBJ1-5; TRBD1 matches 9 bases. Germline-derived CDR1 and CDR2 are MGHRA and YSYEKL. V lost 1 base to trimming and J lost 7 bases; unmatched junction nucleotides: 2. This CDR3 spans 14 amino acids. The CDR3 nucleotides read TGCGCCAGCAGCCAAGGACAGGGGGGACAGCCCCAGCATTTT. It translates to CASSQGQGGQPQHF.

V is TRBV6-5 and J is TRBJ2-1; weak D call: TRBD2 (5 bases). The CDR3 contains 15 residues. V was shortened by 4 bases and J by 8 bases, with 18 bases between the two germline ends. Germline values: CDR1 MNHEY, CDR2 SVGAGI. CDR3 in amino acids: CASSFRPVKGDEQFF. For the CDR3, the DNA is TGTGCCAGCAGTTTCCGTCCTGTGAAGGGAGATGAGCAGTTCTTC.

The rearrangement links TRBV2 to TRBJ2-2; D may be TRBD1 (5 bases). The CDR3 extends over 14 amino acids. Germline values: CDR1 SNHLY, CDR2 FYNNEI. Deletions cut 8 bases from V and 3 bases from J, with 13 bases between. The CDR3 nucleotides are TGTGCCAGCGAAGGGGTTTCGGACACCGGGGAGCTGTTTTTT. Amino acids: CASEGVSDTGELFF.

The CDR3 coding sequence is TGTGCCAGCAGCTTATTCGCGGACAGAGAAGAGACCCAGTACTTC. Protein sequence: CASSLFADREETQYF. J is TRBJ2-5 and V is TRBV7-3, with D maybe TRBD1 (6 bases). From germline, CDR1 is SGHTA and CDR2 FQGTGA. V lost 2 bases to trimming and J lost 3 bases, with 13 bases between them. The CDR3 consists of 15 residues.

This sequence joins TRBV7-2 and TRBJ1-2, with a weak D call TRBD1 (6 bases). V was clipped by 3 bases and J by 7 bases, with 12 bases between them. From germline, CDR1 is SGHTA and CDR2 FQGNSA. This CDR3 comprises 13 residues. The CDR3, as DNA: TGTGCCAGCAGCTTCCAGGGGATCAGTGGCTACACCTTC. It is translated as CASSFQGISGYTF.

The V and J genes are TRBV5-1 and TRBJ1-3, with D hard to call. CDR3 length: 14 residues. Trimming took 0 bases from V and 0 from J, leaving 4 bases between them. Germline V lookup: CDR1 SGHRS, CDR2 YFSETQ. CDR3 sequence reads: CASSLDNSGNTIYF. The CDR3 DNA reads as TGCGCCAGCAGCTTGGATAACTCTGGAAACACCATATATTTT.

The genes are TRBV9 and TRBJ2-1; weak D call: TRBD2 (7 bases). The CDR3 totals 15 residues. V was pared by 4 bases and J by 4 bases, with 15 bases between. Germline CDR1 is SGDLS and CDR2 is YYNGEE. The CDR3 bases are TGTGCCAGCAGCCCCGGGGGGCAGGATTACAATGAGCAGTTCTTC. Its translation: CASSPGGQDYNEQFF.

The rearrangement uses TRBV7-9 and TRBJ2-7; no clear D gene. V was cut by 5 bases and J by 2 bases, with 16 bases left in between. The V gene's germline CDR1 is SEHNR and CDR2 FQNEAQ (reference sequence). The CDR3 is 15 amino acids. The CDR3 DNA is TGTGCCAGCAGCCCTATGGTAAGCTCAACCTACGAGCAGTACTTC. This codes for CASSPMVSSTYEQYF.

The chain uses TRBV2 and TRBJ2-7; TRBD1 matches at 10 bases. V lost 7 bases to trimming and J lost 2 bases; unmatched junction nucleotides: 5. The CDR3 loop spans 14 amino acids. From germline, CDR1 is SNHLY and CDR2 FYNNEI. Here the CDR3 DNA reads TGTGCCAGCACCAAGGGACAGGGGCCCTACGAGCAGTACTTC. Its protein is CASTKGQGPYEQYF.

The CDR3 DNA reads as TGCGCCAGCAGCCCCCTGGACAGTTCCTATGGCTACACCTTC. Protein: CASSPLDSSYGYTF. The chain is built from TRBV5-1 and TRBJ1-2, with D tentatively TRBD1 (6 bases). The CDR3 runs 14 residues. The germline V and J ends were trimmed by 4 bases and 4 bases, with 14 bases remaining between them. Germline V lookup: CDR1 SGHRS, CDR2 YFSETQ. Together with reference TRBV5-1 and TRBJ1-2, the CDR3 gives the full variable domain: KAGVTQTPRYLIKTRGQQVTLSCSPISGHRSVSWYQQTPGQGLQFLFEYFSETQRNKGNFPGRFSGRQFSNSRSEMNVSTLELGDSALYLCASSPLDSSYGYTFGSGTRLTVV.

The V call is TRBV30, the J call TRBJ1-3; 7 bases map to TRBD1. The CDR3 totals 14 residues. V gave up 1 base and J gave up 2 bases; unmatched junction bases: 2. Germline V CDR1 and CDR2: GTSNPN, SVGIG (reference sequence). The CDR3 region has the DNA TGTGCCTGGAGTGCCGGGACAGCTGGAAACACCATATATTTT. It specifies CAWSAGTAGNTIYF.

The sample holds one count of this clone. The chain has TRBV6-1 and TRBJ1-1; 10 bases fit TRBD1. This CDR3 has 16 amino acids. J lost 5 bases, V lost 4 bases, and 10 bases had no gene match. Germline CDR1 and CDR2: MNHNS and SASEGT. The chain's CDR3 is CASSAPGQGGSTEAFF. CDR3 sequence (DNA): TGTGCCAGCAGTGCTCCTGGACAGGGGGGAAGTACTGAAGCTTTCTTT.

The CDR3 loop is CASSLKRTGMNEQYF. CDR3 DNA: TGTGCCAGCAGCTTAAAAAGGACAGGGATGAACGAGCAGTACTTC. The chain carries TRBV7-6 and TRBJ2-7; 8 nucleotides align to TRBD1. Germline V gene sequence: CDR1 SGHVS, CDR2 FNYEAQ. The CDR3 totals 15 residues. The trim removed 2 bases at V and 5 bases at J, leaving 8 bases unmatched.

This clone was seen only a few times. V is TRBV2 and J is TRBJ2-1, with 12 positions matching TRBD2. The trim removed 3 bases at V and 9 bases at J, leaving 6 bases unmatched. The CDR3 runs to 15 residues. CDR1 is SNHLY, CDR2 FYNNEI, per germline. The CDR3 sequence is CASSDGLAGSGEQFF. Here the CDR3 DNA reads TGTGCCAGCAGTGATGGACTAGCGGGGAGTGGTGAGCAGTTCTTC.

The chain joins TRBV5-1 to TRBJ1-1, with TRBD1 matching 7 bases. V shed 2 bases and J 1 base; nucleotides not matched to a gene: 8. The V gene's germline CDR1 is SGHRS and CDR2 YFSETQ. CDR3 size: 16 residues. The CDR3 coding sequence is TGCGCCAGCAGCTTCCAACAGACAGGGCCGAACACTGAAGCTTTCTTT. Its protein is CASSFQQTGPNTEAFF.

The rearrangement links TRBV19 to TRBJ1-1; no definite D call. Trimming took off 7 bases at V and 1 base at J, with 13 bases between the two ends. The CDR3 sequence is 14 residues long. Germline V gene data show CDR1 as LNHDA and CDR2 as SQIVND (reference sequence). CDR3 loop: CASKDGLSNTEAFF. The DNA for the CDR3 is TGTGCCAGTAAGGACGGACTTTCGAACACTGAAGCTTTCTTT.

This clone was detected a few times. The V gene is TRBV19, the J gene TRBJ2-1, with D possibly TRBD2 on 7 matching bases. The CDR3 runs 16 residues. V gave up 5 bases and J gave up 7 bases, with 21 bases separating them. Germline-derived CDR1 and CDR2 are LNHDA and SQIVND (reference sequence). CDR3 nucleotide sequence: TGTGCCAGTAGTCCCCGTGGGGGGGCGAGTGGGAATGAGCAGTTCTTC. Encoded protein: CASSPRGGASGNEQFF.